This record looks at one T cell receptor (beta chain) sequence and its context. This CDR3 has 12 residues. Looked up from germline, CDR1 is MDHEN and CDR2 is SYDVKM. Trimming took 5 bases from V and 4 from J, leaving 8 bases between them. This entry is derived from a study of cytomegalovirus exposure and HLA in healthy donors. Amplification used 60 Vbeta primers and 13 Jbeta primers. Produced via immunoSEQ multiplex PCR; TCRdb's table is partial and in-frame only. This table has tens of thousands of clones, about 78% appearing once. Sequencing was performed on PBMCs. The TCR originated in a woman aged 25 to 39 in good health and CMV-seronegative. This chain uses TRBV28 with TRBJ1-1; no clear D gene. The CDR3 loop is CASSRFSTEAFF. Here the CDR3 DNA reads TGTGCCAGCAGTCGGTTTTCCACTGAAGCTTTCTTT.